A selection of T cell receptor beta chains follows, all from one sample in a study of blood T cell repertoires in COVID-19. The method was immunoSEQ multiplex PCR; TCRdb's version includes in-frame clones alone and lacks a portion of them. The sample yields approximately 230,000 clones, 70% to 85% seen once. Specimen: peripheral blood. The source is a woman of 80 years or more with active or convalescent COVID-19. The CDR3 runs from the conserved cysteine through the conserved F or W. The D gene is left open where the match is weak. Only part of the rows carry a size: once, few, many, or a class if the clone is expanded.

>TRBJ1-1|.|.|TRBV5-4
CASSSPVGGNTEAFF
TGTGCCAGCAGCTCACCTGTAGGGGGGAACACTGAAGCTTTCTTT
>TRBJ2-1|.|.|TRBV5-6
CASSLTQNEQFF
TGTGCCAGCAGCTTAACCCAGAATGAGCAGTTCTTC
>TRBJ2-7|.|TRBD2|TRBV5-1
CASSLGHLGGGYEQYF
TGCGCCAGCAGCTTGGGTCATCTCGGCGGGGGCTACGAGCAGTACTTC
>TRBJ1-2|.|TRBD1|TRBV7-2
CASSLTGGEYYGYTF
TGTGCCAGCAGCTTGACAGGGGGCGAATACTATGGCTACACCTTC
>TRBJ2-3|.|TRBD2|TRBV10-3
CAIRPGLENTDTQYF
TGTGCCATCAGGCCGGGACTAGAAAACACAGATACGCAGTATTTT
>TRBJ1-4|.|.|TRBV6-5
CASSLRPGVNEKLFF
TGTGCCAGCAGTCTGCGACCGGGGGTTAATGAAAAACTGTTTTTT
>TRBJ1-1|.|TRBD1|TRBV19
CASSATGVRTEAFF
TGTGCCAGTAGTGCGACAGGGGTGAGGACTGAAGCTTTCTTT
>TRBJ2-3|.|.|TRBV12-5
CASGLAGADTQYF
TGTGCTAGTGGTTTGGCGGGAGCAGATACGCAGTATTTT
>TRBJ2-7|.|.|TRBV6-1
CASSEVGGPGEQYF
TGTGCCAGCAGTGAAGTTGGGGGCCCGGGGGAGCAGTACTTC
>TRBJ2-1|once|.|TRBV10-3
CAISEGRRNEQFF
TGTGCCATCAGTGAGGGGAGGAGGAATGAGCAGTTCTTC
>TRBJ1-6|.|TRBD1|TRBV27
CASRDRGRSSYNSPLHF
TGTGCCAGTCGGGACAGGGGGAGAAGCTCCTATAATTCACCCCTCCACTTT
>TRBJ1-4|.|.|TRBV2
CASTKDSSATNEKLFF
TGTGCCAGCACCAAGGACAGCTCAGCAACTAATGAAAAACTGTTTTTT
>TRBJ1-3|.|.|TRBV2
CASSEAGFSGNTIYF
TGTGCCAGCAGTGAGGCGGGTTTCTCTGGAAACACCATATATTTT
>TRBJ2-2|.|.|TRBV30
CAWRALGTNTGELFF
TGTGCCTGGAGGGCTTTGGGCACTAACACCGGGGAGCTGTTTTTT
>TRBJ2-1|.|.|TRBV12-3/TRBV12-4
CASTQGFTGEQFF
TGTGCCAGCACTCAGGGGTTCACAGGCGAGCAGTTCTTC
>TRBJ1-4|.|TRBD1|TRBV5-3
CARRQNRGLNEKLFF
TGTGCCAGAAGGCAGAACAGGGGCTTGAATGAAAAACTGTTTTTT
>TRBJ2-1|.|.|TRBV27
CASKRGPGSYNEQFF
TGTGCCAGCAAGAGAGGGCCCGGGTCCTACAATGAGCAGTTCTTC
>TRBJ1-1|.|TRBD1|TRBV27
CASSVNTWDRGRAFF
TGTGCCAGCAGTGTAAATACATGGGACAGGGGGAGGGCTTTCTTT
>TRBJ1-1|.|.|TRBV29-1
CSATSTVTEAFF
TGCAGCGCCACTTCTACGGTCACTGAAGCTTTCTTT